This T cell receptor beta chain was recovered during a study of control samples from healthy donors and cancer patients. Generated by immunoSEQ multiplex PCR, the TCRdb table keeps only in-frame clones and is missing some. The sample has some 70,000 clones, 84% seen once. Trimming removed 6 bases from V and 5 bases from J; junction bases left unmatched: 11. The CDR3 covers 16 residues. Germline V gives CDR1 MNHNY, CDR2 SVGAGI (reference sequence). The genes are TRBV6-6 and TRBJ1-1; TRBD1 matches at 11 bases. Sequencing was performed on PBMCs. This TCR was recovered from a woman between 45 and 65 years old with lung cancer. CDR3 DNA sequence: TGTGCCAGCAGACGAGGTCGGGGGACAGGGGGAACTGAAGCTTTCTTT. Its protein is CASRRGRGTGGTEAFF.